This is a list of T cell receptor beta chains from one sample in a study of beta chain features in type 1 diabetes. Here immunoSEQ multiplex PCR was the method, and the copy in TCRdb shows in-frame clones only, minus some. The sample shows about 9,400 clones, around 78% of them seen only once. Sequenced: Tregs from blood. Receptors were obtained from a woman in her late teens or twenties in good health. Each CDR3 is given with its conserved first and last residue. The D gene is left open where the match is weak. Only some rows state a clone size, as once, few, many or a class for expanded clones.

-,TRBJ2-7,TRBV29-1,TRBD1,CSVQQGQVYEQYF,TGCAGCGTTCAGCAGGGACAGGTCTACGAGCAGTACTTC
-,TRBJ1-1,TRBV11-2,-,CASSSIVTANTEAFF,TGTGCCAGCAGCTCAATCGTGACAGCGAACACTGAAGCTTTCTTT
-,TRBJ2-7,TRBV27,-,CASSLTGSPHLEQYF,TGTGCCAGCAGTTTAACCGGGAGCCCCCATCTCGAGCAGTACTTC
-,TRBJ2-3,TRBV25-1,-,CASSESGDTQYF,TGTGCCAGCAGTGAGTCGGGGGATACGCAGTATTTT
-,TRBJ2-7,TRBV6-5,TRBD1,CASSYRPTGSYEQYF,TGTGCCAGCAGTTATCGCCCGACAGGGAGCTACGAGCAGTACTTC
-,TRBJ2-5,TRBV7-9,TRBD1,CASRRQGNQETQYF,TGTGCCAGCAGACGACAGGGTAACCAAGAGACCCAGTACTTC
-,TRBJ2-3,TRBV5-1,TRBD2,CASSALPTSGGNTQYF,TGCGCCAGCAGCGCGCTTCCGACTAGCGGGGGAAATACGCAGTATTTT
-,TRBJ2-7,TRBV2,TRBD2,CASTLAGVSNEQYF,TGTGCCAGCACCCTAGCGGGAGTCTCGAACGAGCAGTACTTC
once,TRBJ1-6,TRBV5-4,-,CASSSGQSSYNSPLHF,TGTGCCAGCAGCTCCGGACAGAGCTCCTATAATTCACCCCTCCACTTT
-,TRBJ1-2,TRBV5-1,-,CASSLEGYDYGYTF,TGCGCCAGCAGCTTGGAGGGGTATGACTATGGCTACACCTTC
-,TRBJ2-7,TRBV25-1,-,CASSELGIQGEQYF,TGTGCCAGCAGTGAATTGGGCATACAGGGCGAGCAGTACTTC
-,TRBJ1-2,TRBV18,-,CASSRVIGYGYTF,TGTGCCAGCTCACGCGTTATCGGCTATGGCTACACCTTC
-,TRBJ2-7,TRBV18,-,CASSPGLLNAGYEQYF,TGTGCCAGCTCCCCAGGACTGCTTAACGCCGGCTACGAGCAGTACTTC
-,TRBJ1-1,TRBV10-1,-,CASSASGIKSEEAFF,TGCGCCAGCAGTGCTTCAGGGATTAAGTCGGAAGAAGCTTTCTTT